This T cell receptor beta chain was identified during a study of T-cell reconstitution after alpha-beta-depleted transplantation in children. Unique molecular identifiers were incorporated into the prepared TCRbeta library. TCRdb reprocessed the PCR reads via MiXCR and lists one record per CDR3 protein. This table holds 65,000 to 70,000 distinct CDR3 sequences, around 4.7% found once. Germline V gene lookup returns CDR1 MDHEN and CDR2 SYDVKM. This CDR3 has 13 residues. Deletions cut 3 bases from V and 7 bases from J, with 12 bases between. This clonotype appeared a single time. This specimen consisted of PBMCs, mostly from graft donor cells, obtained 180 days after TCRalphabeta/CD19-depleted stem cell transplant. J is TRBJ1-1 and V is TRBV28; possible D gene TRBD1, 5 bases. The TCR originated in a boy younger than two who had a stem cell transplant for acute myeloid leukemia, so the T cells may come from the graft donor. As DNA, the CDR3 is TGTGCCAGCAGTTTGGCGGGGCGGGATGAAGCTTTCTTT. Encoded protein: CASSLAGRDEAFF. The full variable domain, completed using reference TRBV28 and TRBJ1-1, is DVKVTQSSRYLVKRTGEKVFLECVQDMDHENMFWYRQDPGLGLRLIYFSYDVKMKEKGDIPEGYSVSREKKERFSLILESASTNQTSMYLCASSLAGRDEAFFGQGTRLTVV.